This TCR beta chain was identified during a study of T cells in localized non-small cell lung cancer. Study results and caveats: Median approximately 58 top-100 tumor clones were shared with paired adjacent lung.

On this clone itself: Its antigen is unknown.

Profiled with immunoSEQ multiplex PCR; TCRdb holds only in-frame clones, not every one. The table lists about 53,000 clones, over 70% of them singletons. V was trimmed by 0 bases and J by 1 base, leaving 6 bases between them. This CDR3 has 14 residues. The germline CDR1 and CDR2 sequences are KGHSH and LQKENI. This receptor was obtained from a man aged 35 to 70 with stage III lung adenocarcinoma. The specimen was peripheral blood mononuclear cells, collected before any cancer treatment. V is TRBV18 and J is TRBJ1-2; D not resolved. CDR3 coding DNA: TGTGCCAGCTCACCACCACTGTATAACTATGGCTACACCTTC. Encoded protein: CASSPPLYNYGYTF.